This TCR beta chain was documented in a study of CD8+ T cells in alopecia areata. Findings and limits, study-wide: Relative to normal scalp, lesional scalp, especially alopecia totalis/universalis, showed higher clonality. Tissue-resident alphabeta T cells belonging to normal skin likewise get sequenced within scalp specimens.

CDR1 and CDR2 (germline): SQVTM, ANQGSEA. Deletions cut 4 bases from V and 5 bases from J, with 11 bases between. The CDR3 runs to 12 residues. Sequencing relied on a cDNA template that was reverse transcribed from extracted RNA. Sequenced by immunoSEQ multiplex PCR; TCRdb stores in-frame clones only, minus some. The table shows 150,000 or so clones, with roughly 60% occurring only once. This clone was found a few times. The antigen is not known. This CDR3 is also generated by other DNA sequences in the sample. The clonotype was recovered from a human donor in good health. The rearrangement uses TRBV29-1 and TRBJ2-5; the D gene is possibly TRBD2 (5 bases). Sequenced input: CD4+ T cells sorted from blood. Here the CDR3 reads CSVGRRGETQYF. CDR3 DNA: TGCAGCGTTGGACGTCGCGGGGAGACCCAGTACTTC.